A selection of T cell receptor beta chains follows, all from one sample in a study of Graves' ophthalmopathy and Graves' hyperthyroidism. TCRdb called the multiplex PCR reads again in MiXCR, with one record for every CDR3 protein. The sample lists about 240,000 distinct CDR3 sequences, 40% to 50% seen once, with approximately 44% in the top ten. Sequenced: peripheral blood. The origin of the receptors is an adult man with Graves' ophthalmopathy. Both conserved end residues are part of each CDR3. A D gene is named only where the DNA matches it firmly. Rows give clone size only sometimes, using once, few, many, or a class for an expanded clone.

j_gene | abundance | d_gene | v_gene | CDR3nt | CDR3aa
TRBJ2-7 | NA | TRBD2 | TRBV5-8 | TGTGCCAGCTTTGCTAGCGGGGGAAGCTCCTACGAGCAGTACTTC | CASFASGGSSYEQYF
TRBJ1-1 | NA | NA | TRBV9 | TGTGCCAGCAGCGTAGCAGGAACGAACACTGAAGCTTTCTTT | CASSVAGTNTEAFF
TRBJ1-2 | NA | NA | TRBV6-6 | TGTGCCAGCAGTGCGCTCGGAGTCTATGGCTACACCTTC | CASSALGVYGYTF
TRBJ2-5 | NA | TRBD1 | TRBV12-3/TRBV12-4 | TGTGCCAGCAGTCCCCGTAGAGGGGGCGAGACGACCCAGTACTTC | CASSPRRGGETTQYF
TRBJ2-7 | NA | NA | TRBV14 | TGTGCCAGCAGCTACACAGGGTCCGAGTCCTACGAGCAGTACTTC | CASSYTGSESYEQYF
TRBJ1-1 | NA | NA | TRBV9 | TGTGCCAGCAGCGTTGGGACAATGAACACTGAAGCTTTCTTT | CASSVGTMNTEAFF
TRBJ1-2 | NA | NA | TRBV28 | TGTGCCAGCACCCCTGGGCTAAACTATGGCTACACCTTC | CASTPGLNYGYTF
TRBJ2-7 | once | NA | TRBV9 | TGTGCCAGCAGCCGGACAGTCGGCCCCTACGAGCAGTACTTC | CASSRTVGPYEQYF
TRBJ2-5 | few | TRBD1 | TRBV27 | TGTGCCAGCAGTGCGATGACAGGGGGTACGGAGACCCAGTACTTC | CASSAMTGGTETQYF
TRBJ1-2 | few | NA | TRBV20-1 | TGCAGTGCTAGAGGCGCAACAGGTCATGGTGGCTACACCTTC | CSARGATGHGGYTF
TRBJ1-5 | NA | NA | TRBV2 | TGTGCCAGCAGCGATAGTGGATATAGCAAGCCCCAGCATTTT | CASSDSGYSKPQHF
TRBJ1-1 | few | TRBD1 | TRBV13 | TGTGCCAGCAGCTTGGAAGCAGGGGGCGCATTCGGAGAGGCTTTCTTT | CASSLEAGGAFGEAFF
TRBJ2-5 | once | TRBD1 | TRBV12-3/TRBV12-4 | TGTGCCAGCAGTTGGGGGCGGGACAGGGAAGAGACCCAGTACTTC | CASSWGRDREETQYF
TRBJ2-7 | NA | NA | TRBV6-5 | TGTGCCAGCAGTTACTCGTTCGTGGAGGGAAGGTCCTACGAGCAGTACTTC | CASSYSFVEGRSYEQYF
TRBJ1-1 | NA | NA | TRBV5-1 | TGTGCCAGCAGCTCCGGAGGGGCTATAATGAACACTGAAGCTTTCTTT | CASSSGGAIMNTEAFF
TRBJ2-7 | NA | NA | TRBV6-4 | TGTGCCAGCAGTCGGGCCAGGGGAGCCTACGAGCAGTACTTC | CASSRARGAYEQYF
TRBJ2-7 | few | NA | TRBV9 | TGTGCCAGCAGCTCAGGACTGACCTACGAGCAGTACTTC | CASSSGLTYEQYF
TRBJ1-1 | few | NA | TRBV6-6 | TGTGCCAGCATTAAGGCGTTCACTGAAGCTTTCTTT | CASIKAFTEAFF
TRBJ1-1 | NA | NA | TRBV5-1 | TGCGCCAGCAGCTTAGGGCAAGGGTATTGGGATCAGGGGGCTTTCTTT | CASSLGQGYWDQGAFF
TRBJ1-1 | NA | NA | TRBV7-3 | TGTGCCAGCAACTTACGATCTGAAGCTTTCTTT | CASNLRSEAFF
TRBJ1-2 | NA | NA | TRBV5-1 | TGCGCCAGCAGCTTGGCCGCACAGGGAGTGGGCTACACCTTC | CASSLAAQGVGYTF
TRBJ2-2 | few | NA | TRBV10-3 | TGTGCCATCAGAGACGCCGGGACGGGGAACACCGGGGAGCTGTTTTTT | CAIRDAGTGNTGELFF
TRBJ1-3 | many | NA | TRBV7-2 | TGTGCCAGCAGGCCCGGAAAGGCTGGAAACACCATATATTTT | CASRPGKAGNTIYF
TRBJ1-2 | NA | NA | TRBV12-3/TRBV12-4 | TGTGCCAGCAGCCCCCCCTGGGGCAGGGGCGTATATGGCTACACCTTC | CASSPPWGRGVYGYTF
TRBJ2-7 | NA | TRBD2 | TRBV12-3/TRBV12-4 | TGTGCCAGCAGTCGGACTAGCGGGTACGAGCAGTACTTC | CASSRTSGYEQYF
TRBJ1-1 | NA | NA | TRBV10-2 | TGCGCCAGCAGTGAGTCGGCTTCCCTCGACGGCTACGGAGCTTTCTTT | CASSESASLDGYGAFF
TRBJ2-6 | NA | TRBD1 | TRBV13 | TGTGCCAGCAGCCCGCCACAGGGGGCTTCTGGGGCCAACGTCCTGACTTTC | CASSPPQGASGANVLTF
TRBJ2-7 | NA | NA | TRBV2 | TGTGCCAGCAGCCAAGATCTTGTTCAGCGCGAGCAGTACTTC | CASSQDLVQREQYF
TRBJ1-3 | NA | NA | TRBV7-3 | TGTGCCAGCAGCTTACTTGAGGCACTCGGAAACACCATATATTTT | CASSLLEALGNTIYF